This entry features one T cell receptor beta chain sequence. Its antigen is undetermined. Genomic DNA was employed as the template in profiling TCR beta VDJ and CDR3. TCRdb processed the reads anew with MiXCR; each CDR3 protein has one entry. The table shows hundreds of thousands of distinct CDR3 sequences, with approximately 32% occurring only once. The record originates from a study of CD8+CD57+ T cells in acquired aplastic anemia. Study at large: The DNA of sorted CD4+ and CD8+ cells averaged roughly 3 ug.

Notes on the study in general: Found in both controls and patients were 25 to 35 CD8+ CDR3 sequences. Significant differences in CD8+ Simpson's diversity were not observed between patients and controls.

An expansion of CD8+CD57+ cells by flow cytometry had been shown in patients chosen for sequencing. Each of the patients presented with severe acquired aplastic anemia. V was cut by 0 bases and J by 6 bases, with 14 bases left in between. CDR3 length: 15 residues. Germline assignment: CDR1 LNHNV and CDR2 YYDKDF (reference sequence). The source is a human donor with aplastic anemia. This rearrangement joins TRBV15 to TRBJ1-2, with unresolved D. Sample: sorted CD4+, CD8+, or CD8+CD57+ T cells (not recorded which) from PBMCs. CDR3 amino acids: CATSRDRGEGDGYTF. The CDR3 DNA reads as TGTGCCACCAGCAGAGATCGGGGTGAGGGCGATGGCTACACCTTC.